The rows below give T cell receptor beta chains drawn from one sample of a study of blood T cell repertoires in COVID-19. Sequencing was performed with immunoSEQ multiplex PCR; in TCRdb, only in-frame clones are kept and a portion is missing. The data show approximately 380,000 clones, about 88% seen once. Input material: PBMCs or T cells enriched from blood (not recorded which). The receptor source for this set is a woman younger than 35 who had recovered from COVID-19. Both conserved end residues are part of each CDR3. A D gene is named only where the DNA matches it firmly. Clone size is not always given. Where it is, it says once, few, many or a class for expanded clones.

>NA|TRBV6-5|TRBD1|TRBJ2-7
TGTGCCAGCAGTACTGACAGGGTCTACGAGCAGTACTTC
CASSTDRVYEQYF
>once|TRBV9|NA|TRBJ1-3
TGTGCCAGCAGCGACTCAATGGACAGACCTTCCGGAAACACCATATATTTT
CASSDSMDRPSGNTIYF
>NA|TRBV4-1|TRBD1|TRBJ2-3
TGCGCCAGCAGCCAAGAGGGGGGACAGGGGGGCGGTTTGCACACAGATACGCAGTATTTT
CASSQEGGQGGGLHTDTQYF
>NA|TRBV11-3|NA|TRBJ2-1
TGTGCCAGCAGTTCCAACTCGTATGAGCAGTTCTTC
CASSSNSYEQFF
>NA|TRBV6-2/TRBV6-3|NA|TRBJ1-1
TGTGCCAGCAGCCGTGGACTTGAAGCTTTCTTT
CASSRGLEAFF
>NA|TRBV2|NA|TRBJ1-2
TGTGCCAGCAGTCCCGAGACCGGGATTTATGGCTACACCTTC
CASSPETGIYGYTF
>NA|TRBV2|NA|TRBJ2-5
TGTGCCAGCAGTGTAGGACTTGGGAGAACCCAGTACTTC
CASSVGLGRTQYF
>few|TRBV12-3/TRBV12-4|NA|TRBJ1-1
TGTGCCAGCAGTTTAGTAGGGGCTGAAGCTTTCTTT
CASSLVGAEAFF
>NA|TRBV10-3|NA|TRBJ1-6
TGTGCCATCAGTGAGTCGGCAGGGGAGAATTCACCCCTCCACTTT
CAISESAGENSPLHF
>NA|TRBV30|NA|TRBJ1-6
TGTGCCTGGAGTGTGTGGGGGGTTAGCTCCTATAATTCACCCCTCCACTTT
CAWSVWGVSSYNSPLHF
>NA|TRBV7-9|NA|TRBJ1-3
TGTGCCAGCACCCGCGATGGTGGGGCGGGAAACACCATATATTTT
CASTRDGGAGNTIYF
>NA|TRBV5-1|NA|TRBJ1-1
TGCGCCAGCAGCAATGGCGGGGGCGGGGGAGCTGAAGCTTTCTTT
CASSNGGGGGAEAFF
>NA|TRBV30|NA|TRBJ2-5
TGTGCCTGGGACCCCAAGGGGGGGAGTTTACAAGAGACCCAGTACTTC
CAWDPKGGSLQETQYF
>NA|TRBV6-5|NA|TRBJ1-5
TGTGCCAGCAGTTACTCGTGGCAGGGAAATCAGCCCCAGCATTTT
CASSYSWQGNQPQHF
>NA|TRBV9|TRBD1|TRBJ1-2
TGTGCCAGCAGCGGGAGGGGACAGTCCCTTGATAGATATGGCTACACCTTC
CASSGRGQSLDRYGYTF
>NA|TRBV2|TRBD2|TRBJ2-3
TGTGCCAGCCTCGAAGCGGGAGTTTTCACAGATACGCAGTATTTT
CASLEAGVFTDTQYF
>NA|TRBV27|TRBD1|TRBJ1-5
TGTGCCAGCAGTTTAGACAGGGTAGACCAGCCCCAGCATTTT
CASSLDRVDQPQHF
>NA|TRBV4-2|NA|TRBJ2-2
TGTGCCAGCAGCCACCCCGCTATCCGCACCGGGGAGCTGTTTTTT
CASSHPAIRTGELFF
>NA|TRBV4-1|TRBD2|TRBJ2-3
TGCGCCAGCAGCCTAGGACTAGCTGATACGCAGTATTTT
CASSLGLADTQYF
>NA|TRBV28|TRBD1|TRBJ2-7
TGTGCCAGCAGTGTGGGACAGGCGGGGGAGCAGTACTTC
CASSVGQAGEQYF
>NA|TRBV7-2|TRBD1|TRBJ1-2
TGTGCCAGCAGCTTAGGGGGATGGAGACAGGGTGGCTACACCTTC
CASSLGGWRQGGYTF
>few|TRBV10-1|NA|TRBJ2-2
TGCGCCAGCAGACAGGGACCTAACACCGGGGAGCTGTTTTTT
CASRQGPNTGELFF
>NA|TRBV12-3/TRBV12-4|NA|TRBJ1-5
TGTGCCAGCAGTTTAGCGAGTAACCCCCAGCATTTT
CASSLASNPQHF
>NA|TRBV5-1|NA|TRBJ1-2
TGCGCCAGCAGCTTGCAGGGGAGCGAGGGCTACACCTTC
CASSLQGSEGYTF
>NA|TRBV19|TRBD1|TRBJ2-5
TGTGCCAGTAGTGTGAGAGGGACAGCTACTACGGAGACCCAGTACTTC
CASSVRGTATTETQYF
>NA|TRBV3-1/TRBV3-2|NA|TRBJ2-2
TGTGCCAGCAGCCAAGTGGCAGGGACGAACACCGGGGAGCTGTTTTTT
CASSQVAGTNTGELFF
>NA|TRBV9|TRBD2|TRBJ2-5
TGTGCCAGCAGCGTGAATAGCGGGGGGGCCCGGGAGACCCAGTACTTC
CASSVNSGGARETQYF
>NA|TRBV4-3|NA|TRBJ2-3
TGCGCCAGCAGCCAAGCAGGGCCAGATACGCAGTATTTT
CASSQAGPDTQYF
>NA|TRBV9|NA|TRBJ2-2
TGTGCCAGCAGCGTAGAGGGAGACACCGGGGAGCTGTTTTTT
CASSVEGDTGELFF
>NA|TRBV5-1|TRBD2|TRBJ2-5
TGCGCCAGCAGCCAGGGACTAGCGGGGTACCAAGAGACCCAGTACTTC
CASSQGLAGYQETQYF
>NA|TRBV9|NA|TRBJ2-1
TGTGCCAGCAGCGTACTTGGTCTGCGGGGAGCCGGACCCGAGCAGTTCTTC
CASSVLGLRGAGPEQFF
>NA|TRBV19|NA|TRBJ1-5
TGTGCCAGTAGTATGCGCACCCTAGGGCCCCAGCATTTT
CASSMRTLGPQHF
>few|TRBV2|NA|TRBJ1-1
TGTGCCAGCAGCAAACAGGGTGGGAACACTGAAGCTTTCTTT
CASSKQGGNTEAFF
>NA|TRBV6-5|TRBD1|TRBJ1-2
TGTGCCAGTCGACAGGGTAGTACAAACTATGGCTACACCTTC
CASRQGSTNYGYTF
>NA|TRBV7-9|NA|TRBJ2-7
TGTGCCAGCAGCTTAGTCAACTACGAGCAGTACTTC
CASSLVNYEQYF
>NA|TRBV3-1/TRBV3-2|TRBD1|TRBJ1-2
TGTGCCAGCAGCTTTCAACTCCGGGACAGCAGTTATGGCTACACCTTC
CASSFQLRDSSYGYTF
>NA|TRBV6-5|NA|TRBJ1-2
TGTGCCAGCAGTTACTCCGGGGTGCGGGGCTACACCTTC
CASSYSGVRGYTF
>few|TRBV2|NA|TRBJ2-1
TGTGCCAGCGAATTAGTCGCGGGGTATGAGCAGTTCTTC
CASELVAGYEQFF
>NA|TRBV11-3|NA|TRBJ2-1
TGTGCCAGCAGCTATACCGGACTTAACAATGAGCAGTTCTTC
CASSYTGLNNEQFF
>NA|TRBV6-1|NA|TRBJ1-2
TGTGCCAGCAGTGAAAACAGGGAAGGCTATGGCTACACCTTC
CASSENREGYGYTF
>NA|TRBV6-5|NA|TRBJ1-2
TGTGCCAGCACCACAGGATCTGGGGGCTACACCTTC
CASTTGSGGYTF
>NA|TRBV7-6|TRBD1|TRBJ1-2
TGTGCCAGCAGTCCGGACAGGGGTAACTATGGCTACACCTTC
CASSPDRGNYGYTF
>few|TRBV6-5|NA|TRBJ2-3
TGTGCCAGCAGTTACTCTACGGCAGATACGCAGTATTTT
CASSYSTADTQYF
>NA|TRBV6-5|NA|TRBJ1-1
TGTGCCAGCAGTTACTCCTCAGGGCTTCTGAACACTGAAGCTTTCTTT
CASSYSSGLLNTEAFF
>NA|TRBV5-1|NA|TRBJ1-1
TGCGCCAGCAGCCTGCCTAGGGGGTCGAACACTGAAGCTTTCTTT
CASSLPRGSNTEAFF
>NA|TRBV18|TRBD2|TRBJ2-5
TGTGCCAGCCCTCCAGCGGGGGGACTGCAAGAGACCCAGTACTTC
CASPPAGGLQETQYF
>NA|TRBV7-9|NA|TRBJ2-5
TGTGCCAGCAGCTTCAACGGGGAGACCCAGTACTTC
CASSFNGETQYF